The clone carrying this T cell receptor beta chain was counted a single time. Its antigen is unknown. This CDR3 contains 13 residues. The V gene's germline CDR1 is SEHNR and CDR2 FQNEAQ (reference sequence). Trimming removed 5 bases at V and 6 bases at J, with 14 bases between. The data originate from a study of cytomegalovirus exposure and HLA in healthy donors. Study context: Genotyping showed 81% of almost 400 donors falling in the Caucasian-associated ancestry cluster.

60 Vbeta and 13 Jbeta primers were used in PCR. TCRdb keeps only in-frame clones here, not all; method: immunoSEQ multiplex PCR. The table lists approximately 77,000 clones, around 78% of them singletons. Study-level results: Most observed TCR sequences were rare, whereas some public TCRs were detected in many donors.

The chain is built from TRBV7-9 and TRBJ2-7; no firm D call. This TCR came from a middle-aged man in good health and CMV-seronegative. Material for sequencing was PBMCs. The CDR3 protein is CASSPLDPREQYF. CDR3 nucleotide sequence: TGTGCCAGCAGCCCCCTAGATCCTCGCGAGCAGTACTTC.